The entry below describes one TCR beta chain. Its antigen has not been determined. One base away there is no much larger clone; base qualities are not given. Other DNA sequences in this sample translate to the same CDR3. V loses 5 bases of germline sequence and J loses 0 bases, and the interval between the two ends is 10 bases. The CDR3 goes from the cysteine to the phenylalanine over 14 residues. Only the CDR3 part of the read is kept: 42 bases, read in frame from the first base. The germline V gene (reference sequence) supplies CDR1 LNHDA and CDR2 SQIVND. TCRbeta CDR3 regions were amplified from genomic DNA by means of the immunoSEQ Assay, a bias-controlled multiplex PCR. The paper's processing steps were these. Nucleated cell counts per sample were estimated from amplification of reference gene primers within the assay. To quantify the absolute abundance of each unique TCRbeta CDR3 rearrangement, sequence reads were collapsed and filtered. For each sample, productive Simpson clonality was calculated as the square root of Simpson's diversity index across productive rearrangements. The table was pulled from immuneACCESS by TCRdb, which kept in-frame rearrangements only. Such tables lose some clones; where checked, under half of the loss comes from unresolved V genes, and the rest has no known cause. V and J calls and clone size are as listed in that table; D and trimming were resolved from the DNA. This sample lists 150,000 or so clones; 82% were detected once. The ten biggest clones cover approximately 14% of the sample.

The data stem from a study of blood T cell repertoires in COVID-19 (dated by TCRdb to 2020 to 2021). Context from the whole study: Samples from collaborators originated in the United States, Italy and Spain and spanned both the acute and convalescent phases of COVID-19. Subjects who had been exposed to COVID-19, were actively infected with it, or had recovered from it provided the deeply sampled blood TCRbeta repertoires that made up the dataset. The prospective study material was composed of cDNA or gDNA derived from T cells, B-cell-depleted T cells, or PBMCs. Where available, HLA class I and class II types were taken from metadata supplied by the sample provider and were not determined by assay-based typing. The samples were drawn from the first 160 participants of the ongoing ImmuneRACE study and from 1,254 subjects provided by 6 global collaborators. Nearly every sample came with metadata listing a de-identified subject ID, COVID-19 status, age in years and sex. The repertoires were made available in a free public database intended to serve as a resource for research on the immune response to SARS-CoV-2.

Each collaborating institution followed its own protocols to collect whole blood in K2EDTA tubes. For TCRbeta analysis, collaborator samples were shipped as frozen whole blood, as isolated PBMCs, or as DNA extracted from either sample type. What the research found in general, with its limitations: The amount of clinical and demographic metadata varied by source and participant and was provided uncurated.

The rearrangement joined TRBV19 to TRBJ1-2; perhaps TRBD1 is the D gene, with 6 bases matching. The sample was peripheral blood. The sequence was collected from a human donor with acute or convalescent COVID-19. The donor label of this sample is uncertain. The nucleotides are TGTGCCAGTAGTCCCCGGACAGCTAACTATGGCTACACCTTC. It translates to CASSPRTANYGYTF.